This T cell receptor (beta chain) was documented in a study of cytomegalovirus exposure and HLA in healthy donors. At the level of the study: Tens of millions of unique TCRs from HLA-typed donors were held in an early release of data. General study findings and limits: Most observed TCR sequences were rare, whereas some public TCRs were detected in many donors. Indistinguishable V segments such as TRBV6-2 and TRBV6-3 were excluded. It was assumed in the presence/absence analyses that sequencing depth was roughly uniform across donors.

V was clipped by 2 bases and J by 0 bases, with 8 bases between them. The CDR3 consists of 14 residues. Germline values: CDR1 LNHDA, CDR2 SQIVND (reference sequence). For this clone: Its antigen is still unknown.

60 Vbeta and 13 Jbeta primers were used in PCR. Libraries were prepared by immunoSEQ multiplex PCR; TCRdb keeps only in-frame clonotypes and omits some of them. Here the sample spans about 140,000 clones, around 77% being singletons. The material sequenced was PBMCs. This clonotype originated in a woman between 45 and 65 years old in good health and CMV-seronegative. The rearrangement links TRBV19 to TRBJ2-7, with no clear D. CDR3 sequence reads: CASSITASSYEQYF. CDR3 nucleotides: TGTGCCAGTAGTATAACGGCTAGCTCCTACGAGCAGTACTTC.